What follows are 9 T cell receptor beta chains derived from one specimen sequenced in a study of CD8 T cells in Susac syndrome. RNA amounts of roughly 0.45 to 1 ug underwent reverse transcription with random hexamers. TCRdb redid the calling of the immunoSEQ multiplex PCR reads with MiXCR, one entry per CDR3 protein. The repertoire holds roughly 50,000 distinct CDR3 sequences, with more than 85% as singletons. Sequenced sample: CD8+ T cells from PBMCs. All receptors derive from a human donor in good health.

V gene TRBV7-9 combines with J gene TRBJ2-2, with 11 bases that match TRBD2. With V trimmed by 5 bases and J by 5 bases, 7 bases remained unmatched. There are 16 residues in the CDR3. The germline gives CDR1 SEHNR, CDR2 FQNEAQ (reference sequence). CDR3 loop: CASSPLAGGRTGELFF. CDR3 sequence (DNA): TGTGCCAGCAGCCCTCTAGCGGGAGGAAGGACCGGGGAGCTGTTTTTT.

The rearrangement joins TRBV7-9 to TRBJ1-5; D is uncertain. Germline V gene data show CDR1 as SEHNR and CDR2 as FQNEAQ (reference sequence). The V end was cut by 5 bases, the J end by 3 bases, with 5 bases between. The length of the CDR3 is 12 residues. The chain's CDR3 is CASSQNNQPQHF. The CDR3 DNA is TGTGCCAGCAGCCAGAACAATCAGCCCCAGCATTTT.

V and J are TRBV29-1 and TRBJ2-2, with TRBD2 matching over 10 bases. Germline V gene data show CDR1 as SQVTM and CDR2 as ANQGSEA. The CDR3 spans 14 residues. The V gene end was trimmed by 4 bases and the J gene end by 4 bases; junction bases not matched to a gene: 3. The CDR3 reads CSVALAGVTGELFF. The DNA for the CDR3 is TGCAGCGTTGCGCTAGCGGGAGTCACCGGGGAGCTGTTTTTT.

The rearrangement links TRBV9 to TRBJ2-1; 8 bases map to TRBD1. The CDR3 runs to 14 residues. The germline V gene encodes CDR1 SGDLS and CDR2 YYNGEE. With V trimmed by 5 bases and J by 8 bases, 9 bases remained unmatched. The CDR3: CASSIGQGMHEQFF. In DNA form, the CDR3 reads TGTGCCAGCAGTATCGGACAGGGTATGCATGAGCAGTTCTTC.

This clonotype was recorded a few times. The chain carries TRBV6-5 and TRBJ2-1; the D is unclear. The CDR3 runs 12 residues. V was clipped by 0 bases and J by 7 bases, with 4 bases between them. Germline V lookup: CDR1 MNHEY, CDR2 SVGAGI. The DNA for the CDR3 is TGTGCCAGCAGTTACTCGGATAATGAGCAGTTCTTC. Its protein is CASSYSDNEQFF.

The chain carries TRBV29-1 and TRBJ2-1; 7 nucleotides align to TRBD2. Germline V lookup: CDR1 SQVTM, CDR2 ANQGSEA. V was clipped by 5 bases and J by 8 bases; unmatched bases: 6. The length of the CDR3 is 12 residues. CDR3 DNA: TGCAGCGTTTGGACTAGTTTCGATGAGCAGTTCTTC. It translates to CSVWTSFDEQFF.

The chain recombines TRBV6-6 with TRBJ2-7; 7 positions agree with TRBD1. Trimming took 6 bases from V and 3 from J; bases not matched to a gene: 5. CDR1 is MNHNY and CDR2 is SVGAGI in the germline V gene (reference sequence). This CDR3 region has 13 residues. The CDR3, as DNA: TGTGCCAGCAGCCCGACAGGGTACTACGAGCAGTACTTC. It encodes CASSPTGYYEQYF.

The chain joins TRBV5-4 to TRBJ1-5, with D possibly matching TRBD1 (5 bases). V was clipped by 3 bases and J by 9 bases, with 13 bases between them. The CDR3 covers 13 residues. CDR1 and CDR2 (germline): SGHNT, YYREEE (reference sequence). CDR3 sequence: CASSWDGAPPQHF. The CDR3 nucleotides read TGTGCCAGCAGCTGGGACGGGGCCCCGCCCCAGCATTTT.

The chain's CDR3 is CASSQSGSSMSGYTF. The CDR3 region has the DNA TGTGCCAGCAGCCAGTCAGGGTCGTCAATGAGTGGCTACACCTTC. The rearrangement uses TRBV16 and TRBJ1-2; possible D gene TRBD1, 5 bases. The CDR3 extends over 15 amino acids. With 3 bases removed from V and 7 bases from J, the gap between germline ends came to 18 bases. CDR1 and CDR2 from the germline V gene are KGHSY and FQNENV.